These 3 T cell receptor beta chains were all obtained from the same sample, sequenced in a study of T-cell reconstitution after alpha-beta-depleted transplantation in children. The TCRbeta library incorporated unique molecular identifiers. TCRdb analysed the PCR reads with MiXCR anew, one entry per CDR3 protein. The sample has tens of thousands of distinct CDR3 sequences, about 9% seen once. The starting material was PBMCs, mostly from graft donor cells, obtained 60 days after TCRalphabeta/CD19-depleted stem cell transplant. These receptor sequences come from a male patient under 10 years old who had a stem cell transplant for chronic granulomatous disease, so the T cells may come from the graft donor.

This clonotype was seen repeatedly, ten times or more. The chain uses TRBV27 and TRBJ2-7; maybe TRBD2 (7 bases). Germline loops: CDR1 MNHEY, CDR2 SMNVEV (reference sequence). This CDR3 is built from 13 residues. The germline V and J ends were trimmed by 5 bases and 1 base, with 9 bases remaining between them. The CDR3 nucleotides read TGTGCCAGCAGTGCGGGGGCGTCCTACGAGCAGTACTTC. Its protein is CASSAGASYEQYF.

This chain uses TRBV20-1 with TRBJ1-2; 10 bases map to TRBD1. The junction had 2 bases not matched to a gene; V was cut back by 6 bases and J by 4 bases. CDR1 DFQATT and CDR2 SNEGSKA come from the germline V gene (reference sequence). This CDR3 has 12 residues. The CDR3 sequence: CSAGQGGYGYTF. The DNA for the CDR3 is TGCAGTGCCGGACAGGGGGGCTATGGCTACACCTTC.

On this clonotype: This may be a read error: a much more frequent sequence differs by one nucleotide. The chain is built from TRBV3-1 and TRBJ2-7; no clear D gene. This CDR3 is built from 14 residues. Germline CDR1 LGHDT, CDR2 YNNKEL (reference sequence). The CDR3, as DNA: TGTTCCAGCAGCCCCCAGAGATGGACCTACGAGCAGTACTTC. It translates to CSSSPQRWTYEQYF.